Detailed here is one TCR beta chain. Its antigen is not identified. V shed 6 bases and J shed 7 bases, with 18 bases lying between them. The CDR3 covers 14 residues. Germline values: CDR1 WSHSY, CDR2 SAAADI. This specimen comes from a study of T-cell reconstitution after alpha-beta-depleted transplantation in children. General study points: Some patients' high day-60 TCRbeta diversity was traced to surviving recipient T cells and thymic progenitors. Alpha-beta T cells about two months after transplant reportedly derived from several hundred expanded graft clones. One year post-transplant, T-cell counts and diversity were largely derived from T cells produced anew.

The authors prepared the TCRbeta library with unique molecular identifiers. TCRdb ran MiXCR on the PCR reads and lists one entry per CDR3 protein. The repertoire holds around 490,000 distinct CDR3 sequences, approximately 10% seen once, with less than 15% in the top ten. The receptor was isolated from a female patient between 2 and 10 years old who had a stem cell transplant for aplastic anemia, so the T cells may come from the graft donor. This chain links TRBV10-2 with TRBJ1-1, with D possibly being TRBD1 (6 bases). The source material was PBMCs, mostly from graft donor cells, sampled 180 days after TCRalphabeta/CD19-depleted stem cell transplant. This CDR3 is CASRSRDILSEAFF. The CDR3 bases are TGCGCCAGCAGGTCCCGGGACATTCTCAGTGAAGCTTTCTTT.